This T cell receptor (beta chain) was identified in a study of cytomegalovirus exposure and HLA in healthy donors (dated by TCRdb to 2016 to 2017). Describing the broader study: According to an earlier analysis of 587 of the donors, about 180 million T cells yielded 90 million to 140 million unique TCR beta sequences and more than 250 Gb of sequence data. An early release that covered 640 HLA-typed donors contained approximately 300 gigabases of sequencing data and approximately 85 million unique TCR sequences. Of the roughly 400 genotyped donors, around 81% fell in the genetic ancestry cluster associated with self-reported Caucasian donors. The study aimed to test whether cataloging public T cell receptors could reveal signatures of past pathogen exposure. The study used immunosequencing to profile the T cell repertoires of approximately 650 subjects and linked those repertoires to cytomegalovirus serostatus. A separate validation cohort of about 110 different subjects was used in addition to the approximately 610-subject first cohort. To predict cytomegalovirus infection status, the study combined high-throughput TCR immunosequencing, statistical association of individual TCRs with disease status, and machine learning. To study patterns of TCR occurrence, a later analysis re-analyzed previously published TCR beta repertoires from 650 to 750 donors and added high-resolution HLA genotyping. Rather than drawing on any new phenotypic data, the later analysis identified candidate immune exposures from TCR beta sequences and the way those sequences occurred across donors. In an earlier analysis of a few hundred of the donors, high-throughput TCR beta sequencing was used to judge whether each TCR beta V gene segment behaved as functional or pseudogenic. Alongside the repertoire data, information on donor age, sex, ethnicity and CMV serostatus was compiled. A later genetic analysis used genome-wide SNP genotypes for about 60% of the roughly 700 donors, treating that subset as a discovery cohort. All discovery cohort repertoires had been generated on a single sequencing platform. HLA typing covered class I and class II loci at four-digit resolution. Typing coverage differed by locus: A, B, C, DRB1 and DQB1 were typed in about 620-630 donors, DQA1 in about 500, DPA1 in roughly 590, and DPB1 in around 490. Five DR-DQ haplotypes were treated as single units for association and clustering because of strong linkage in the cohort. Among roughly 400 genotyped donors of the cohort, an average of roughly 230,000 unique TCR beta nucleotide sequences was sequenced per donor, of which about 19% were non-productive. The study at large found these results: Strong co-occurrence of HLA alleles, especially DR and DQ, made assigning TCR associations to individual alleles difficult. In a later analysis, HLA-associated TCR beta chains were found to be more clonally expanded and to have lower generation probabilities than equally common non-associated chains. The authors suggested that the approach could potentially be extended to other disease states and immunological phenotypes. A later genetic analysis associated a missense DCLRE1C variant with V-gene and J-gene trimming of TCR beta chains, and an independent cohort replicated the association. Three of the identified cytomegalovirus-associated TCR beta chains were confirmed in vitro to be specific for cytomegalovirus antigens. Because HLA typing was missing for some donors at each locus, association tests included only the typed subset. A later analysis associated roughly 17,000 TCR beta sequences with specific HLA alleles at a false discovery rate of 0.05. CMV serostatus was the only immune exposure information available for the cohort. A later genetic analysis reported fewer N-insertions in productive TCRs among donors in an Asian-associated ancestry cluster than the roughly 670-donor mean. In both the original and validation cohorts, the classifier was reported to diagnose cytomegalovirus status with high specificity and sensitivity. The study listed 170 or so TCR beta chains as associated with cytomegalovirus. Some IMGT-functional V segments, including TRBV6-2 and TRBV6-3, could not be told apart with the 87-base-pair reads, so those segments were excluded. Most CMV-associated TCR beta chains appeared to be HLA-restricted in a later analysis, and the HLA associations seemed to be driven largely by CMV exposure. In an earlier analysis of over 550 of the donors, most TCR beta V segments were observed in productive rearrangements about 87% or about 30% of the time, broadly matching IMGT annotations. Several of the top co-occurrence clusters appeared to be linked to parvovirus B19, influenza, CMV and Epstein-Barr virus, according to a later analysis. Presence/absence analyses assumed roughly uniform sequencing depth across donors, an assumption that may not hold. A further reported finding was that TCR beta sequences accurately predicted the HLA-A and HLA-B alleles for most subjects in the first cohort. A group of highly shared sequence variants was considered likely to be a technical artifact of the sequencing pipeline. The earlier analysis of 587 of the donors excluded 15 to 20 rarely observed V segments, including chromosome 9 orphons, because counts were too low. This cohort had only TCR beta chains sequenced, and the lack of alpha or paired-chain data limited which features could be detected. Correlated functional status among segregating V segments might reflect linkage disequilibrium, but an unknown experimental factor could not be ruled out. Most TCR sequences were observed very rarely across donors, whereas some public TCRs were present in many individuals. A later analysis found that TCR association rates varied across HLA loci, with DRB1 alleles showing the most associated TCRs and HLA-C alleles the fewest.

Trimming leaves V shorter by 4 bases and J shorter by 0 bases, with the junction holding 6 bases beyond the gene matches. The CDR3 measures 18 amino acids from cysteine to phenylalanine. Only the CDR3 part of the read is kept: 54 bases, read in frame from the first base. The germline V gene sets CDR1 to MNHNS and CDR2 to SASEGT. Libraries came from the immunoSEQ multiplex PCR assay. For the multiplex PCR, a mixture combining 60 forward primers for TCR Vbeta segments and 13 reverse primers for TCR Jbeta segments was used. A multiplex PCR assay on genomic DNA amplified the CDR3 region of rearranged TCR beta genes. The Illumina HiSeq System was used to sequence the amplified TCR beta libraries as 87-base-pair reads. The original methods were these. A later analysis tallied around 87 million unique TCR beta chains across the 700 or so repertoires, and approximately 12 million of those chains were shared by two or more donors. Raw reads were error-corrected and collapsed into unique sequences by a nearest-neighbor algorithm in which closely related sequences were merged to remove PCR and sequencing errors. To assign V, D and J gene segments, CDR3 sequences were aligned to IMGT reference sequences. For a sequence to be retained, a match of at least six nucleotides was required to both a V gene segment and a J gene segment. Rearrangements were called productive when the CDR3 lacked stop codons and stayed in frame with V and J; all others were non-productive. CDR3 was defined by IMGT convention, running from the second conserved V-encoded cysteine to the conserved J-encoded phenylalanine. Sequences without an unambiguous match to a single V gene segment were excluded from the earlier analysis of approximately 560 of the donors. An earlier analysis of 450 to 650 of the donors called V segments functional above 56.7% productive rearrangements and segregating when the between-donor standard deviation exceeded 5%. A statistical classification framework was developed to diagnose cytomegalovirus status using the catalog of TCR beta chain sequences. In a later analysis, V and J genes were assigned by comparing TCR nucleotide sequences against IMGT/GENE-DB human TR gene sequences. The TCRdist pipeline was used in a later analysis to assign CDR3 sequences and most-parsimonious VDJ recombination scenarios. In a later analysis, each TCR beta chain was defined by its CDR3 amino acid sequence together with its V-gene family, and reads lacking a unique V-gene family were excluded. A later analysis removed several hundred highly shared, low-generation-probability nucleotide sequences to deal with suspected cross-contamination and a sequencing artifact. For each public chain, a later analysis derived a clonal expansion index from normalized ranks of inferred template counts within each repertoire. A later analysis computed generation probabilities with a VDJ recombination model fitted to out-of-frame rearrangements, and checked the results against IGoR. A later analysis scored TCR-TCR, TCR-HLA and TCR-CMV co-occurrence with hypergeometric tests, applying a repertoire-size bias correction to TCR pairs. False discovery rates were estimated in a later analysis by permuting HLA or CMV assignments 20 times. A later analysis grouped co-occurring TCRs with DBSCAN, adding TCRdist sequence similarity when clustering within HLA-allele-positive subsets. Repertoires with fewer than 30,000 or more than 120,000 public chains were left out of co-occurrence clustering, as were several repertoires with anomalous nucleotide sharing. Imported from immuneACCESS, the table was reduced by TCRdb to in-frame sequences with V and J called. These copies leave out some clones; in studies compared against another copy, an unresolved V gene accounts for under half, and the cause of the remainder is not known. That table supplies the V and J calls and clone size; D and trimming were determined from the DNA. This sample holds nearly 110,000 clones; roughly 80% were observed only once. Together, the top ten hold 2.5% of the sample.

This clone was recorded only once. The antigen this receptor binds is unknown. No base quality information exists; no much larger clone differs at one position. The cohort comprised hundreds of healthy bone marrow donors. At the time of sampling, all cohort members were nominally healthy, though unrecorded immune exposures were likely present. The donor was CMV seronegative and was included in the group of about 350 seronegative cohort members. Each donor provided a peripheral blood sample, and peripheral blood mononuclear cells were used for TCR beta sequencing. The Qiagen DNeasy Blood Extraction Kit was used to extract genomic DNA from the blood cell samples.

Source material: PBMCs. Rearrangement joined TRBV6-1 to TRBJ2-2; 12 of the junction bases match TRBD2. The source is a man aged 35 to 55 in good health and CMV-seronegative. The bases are TGTGCCAGCAGTGTGGGACTAGCGGGCCTTACGAACACCGGGGAGCTGTTTTTT. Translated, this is CASSVGLAGLTNTGELFF.